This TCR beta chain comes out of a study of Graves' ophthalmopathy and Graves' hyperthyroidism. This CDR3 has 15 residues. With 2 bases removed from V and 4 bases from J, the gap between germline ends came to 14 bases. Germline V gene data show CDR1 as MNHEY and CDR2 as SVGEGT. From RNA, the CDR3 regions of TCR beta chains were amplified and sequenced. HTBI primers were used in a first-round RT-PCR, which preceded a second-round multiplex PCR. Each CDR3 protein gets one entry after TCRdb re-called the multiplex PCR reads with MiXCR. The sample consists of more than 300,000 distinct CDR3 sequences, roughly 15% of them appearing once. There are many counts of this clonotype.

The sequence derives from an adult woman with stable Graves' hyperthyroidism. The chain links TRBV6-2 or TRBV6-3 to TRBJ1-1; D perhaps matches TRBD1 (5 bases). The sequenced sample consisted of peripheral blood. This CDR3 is CASSYGRQGGTEAFF. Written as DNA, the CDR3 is TGTGCCAGCAGTTACGGTCGTCAGGGAGGCACTGAAGCTTTCTTT.